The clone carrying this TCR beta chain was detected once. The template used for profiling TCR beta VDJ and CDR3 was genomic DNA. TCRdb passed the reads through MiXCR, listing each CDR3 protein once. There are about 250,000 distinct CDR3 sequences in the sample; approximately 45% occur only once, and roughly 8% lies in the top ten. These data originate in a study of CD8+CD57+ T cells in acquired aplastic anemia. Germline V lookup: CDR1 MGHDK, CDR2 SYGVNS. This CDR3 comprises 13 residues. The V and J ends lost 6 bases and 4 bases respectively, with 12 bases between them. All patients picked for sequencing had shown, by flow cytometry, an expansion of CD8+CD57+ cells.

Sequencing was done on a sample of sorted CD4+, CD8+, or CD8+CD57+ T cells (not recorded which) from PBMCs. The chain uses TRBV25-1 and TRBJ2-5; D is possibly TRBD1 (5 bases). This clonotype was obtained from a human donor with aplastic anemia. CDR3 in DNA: TGTGCCAGCAGCTCTTCAGGGTTAGAGACCCAGTACTTC. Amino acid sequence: CASSSSGLETQYF.